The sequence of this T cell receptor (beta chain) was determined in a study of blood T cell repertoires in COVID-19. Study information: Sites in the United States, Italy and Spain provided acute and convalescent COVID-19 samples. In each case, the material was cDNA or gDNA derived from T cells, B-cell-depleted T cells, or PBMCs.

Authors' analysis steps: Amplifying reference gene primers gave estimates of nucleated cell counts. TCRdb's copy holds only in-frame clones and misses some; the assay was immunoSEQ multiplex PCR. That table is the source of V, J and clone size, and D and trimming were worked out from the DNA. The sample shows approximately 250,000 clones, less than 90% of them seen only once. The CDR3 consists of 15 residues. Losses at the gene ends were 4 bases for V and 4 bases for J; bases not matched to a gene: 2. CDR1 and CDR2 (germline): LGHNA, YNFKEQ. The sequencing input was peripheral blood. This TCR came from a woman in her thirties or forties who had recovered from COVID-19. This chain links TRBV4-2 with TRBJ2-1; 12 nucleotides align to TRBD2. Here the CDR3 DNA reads TGTGCCAGCAGCCCTAGCGGGGGGGTTTACAATGAGCAGTTCTTC. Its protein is CASSPSGGVYNEQFF.